The rows below give T cell receptor beta chains drawn from one sample of a study of T-cell reconstitution after alpha-beta-depleted transplantation in children. TCRdb recomputed calls from the PCR reads with MiXCR, one row per CDR3 protein. The profile shows about 300,000 distinct CDR3 sequences, roughly 7.8% of them singletons. This material consisted of peripheral blood, taken 360 days after TCRalphabeta/CD19-depleted stem cell transplant. The receptors originated from a female patient aged 2-9 years who had a stem cell transplant for Fanconi anemia, so the T cells may come from the graft donor. CDR3s include the opening cysteine and the closing phenylalanine or tryptophan. A D gene is named only where the DNA matches it firmly. Where a row states a size, it is once, few, many or the class of an expanded clone; other rows omit it.

clone_size d_call j_call v_call cdr3_nt cdr3_aa
many TRBD1 TRBJ2-2 TRBV12-3/TRBV12-4 TGTGCCAGCAGTTGGGGACAGGGGAACACCGGGGAGCTGTTTTTT CASSWGQGNTGELFF
few NA TRBJ2-1 TRBV27 TGTGCCAGCAGTTCCCGTCCCTACAATGAGCAGTTCTTC CASSSRPYNEQFF
many TRBD2 TRBJ2-3 TRBV25-1 TGTGCCAGCAACGCCGGGACTAGCGCCGCCACAGATACGCAGTATTTT CASNAGTSAATDTQYF
NA NA TRBJ1-5 TRBV7-2 TGTGCCAGCAGCCAAGCGGGACCACACCATCAGCCCCAGCATTTT CASSQAGPHHQPQHF
NA NA TRBJ2-1 TRBV7-2 TGTGCCAGCAGCTATAGGGTGGGAAACAATGAGCAGTTCTTC CASSYRVGNNEQFF
NA TRBD1 TRBJ2-7 TRBV7-9 TGTGCCAGCAGCTCGCCGGGACAGGGGACCTACGAGCAGTACTTC CASSSPGQGTYEQYF
few TRBD2 TRBJ2-5 TRBV5-5 TGTGCCAGCAGCTTCCCCCCGGGACTAGCTGATGAGACCCAGTACTTC CASSFPPGLADETQYF
NA TRBD1 TRBJ2-5 TRBV7-9 TGTGCCAGCAGCCCTAGCACAGGGGCCCAGTACTTC CASSPSTGAQYF
many NA TRBJ2-3 TRBV29-1 TGCAGCGCCCGGGGACCGTACATTGATACGCAGTATTTT CSARGPYIDTQYF
many NA TRBJ1-1 TRBV6-5 TGTGCCAGCAGTTACGGCAGAGGGGACACTGAAGCTTTCTTT CASSYGRGDTEAFF
NA NA TRBJ2-3 TRBV29-1 TGCAGCGCACCCGAGGGCGTAACAGATACGCAGTATTTT CSAPEGVTDTQYF
NA NA TRBJ1-1 TRBV10-3 TGTGCCACCAAGGGGAATAGGGGGGACACTGAAGCTTTCTTT CATKGNRGDTEAFF
many NA TRBJ1-1 TRBV27 TGTGCCAGCAGGATTTCAGGGGAGGTTAACACTGAAGCTTTCTTT CASRISGEVNTEAFF
NA TRBD2 TRBJ2-3 TRBV4-1 TGCGCCAGCAGCCAGGTTCCCATGGAGGGAGGGGGCACAGATACGCAGTATTTT CASSQVPMEGGGTDTQYF
many TRBD1 TRBJ2-1 TRBV20-1 TGCAGTGCAGCCTGGGGACAGGGAATTAATGAGCAGTTCTTC CSAAWGQGINEQFF
NA NA TRBJ1-2 TRBV10-3 TGTGCCATCAGTGAGTCAGGGACCGCTTACTATGGCTACACCTTC CAISESGTAYYGYTF
many TRBD2 TRBJ2-5 TRBV3-1 TGTGCCAGCAACCCCTGGACTAGCGGGAGGGAGACCCAGTACTTC CASNPWTSGRETQYF
few NA TRBJ1-4 TRBV20-1 TGCAGTGCCGTAGAGTCGAAGGGCCCAGTTGCAACTAATGAAAAACTGTTTTTT CSAVESKGPVATNEKLFF
few TRBD1 TRBJ1-1 TRBV7-9 TGTGCCAGCAGCTCACCCGGGACAGGGACCGCTTTCTTT CASSSPGTGTAFF
NA TRBD2 TRBJ2-5 TRBV20-1 TGCAGTGCTAGAGCCCGGGAGGCAGTACCGGCCCAAGAGACCCAGTACTTC CSARAREAVPAQETQYF
many NA TRBJ2-1 TRBV20-1 TGCAGTGCTAGAGTCAGGGTCTACAATGAGCAGTTCTTC CSARVRVYNEQFF
many NA TRBJ2-3 TRBV7-9 TGTGCCAGCAGCGAACAGGCATATACGCAGTATTTT CASSEQAYTQYF
many NA TRBJ2-7 TRBV11-3 TGTGCCAGCAGCTTAGGAGCCTCCTTCGGTCTTCAAACCTACGAGCAGTACTTC CASSLGASFGLQTYEQYF
many NA TRBJ2-5 TRBV20-1 TGCAGTGCTAGAGCTGGGATTGAGACCCAGTACTTC CSARAGIETQYF
NA NA TRBJ2-1 TRBV11-2 TGTGCCAGCAGCTTAGAGGGCTCCTACAATGAGCAGTTCTTC CASSLEGSYNEQFF
few NA TRBJ1-1 TRBV9 TGTGCCAGCAGCGTAGGGGTGTTGAACACTGAAGCTTTCTTT CASSVGVLNTEAFF
NA TRBD1 TRBJ1-2 TRBV24-1 TGTGCCACCAGTGATCCGGGACAGTCTAACTATGGCTACACCTTC CATSDPGQSNYGYTF
many NA TRBJ1-4 TRBV7-9 TGTGCCAGCAGTACCCGTAGGGGGGGTGAAAAACTGTTTTTT CASSTRRGGEKLFF
many NA TRBJ1-3 TRBV20-1 TGCAGTGCTAGGGGTTACAGAAACTCTGGAAACACCATATATTTT CSARGYRNSGNTIYF
few NA TRBJ1-5 TRBV21-1 TGTGCCAGCCAAGGGGCAGGGTTCCATCAGCCCCAGCATTTT CASQGAGFHQPQHF
many TRBD2 TRBJ2-7 TRBV29-1 TGCAGCGTCGCCGGGGGGGCTAAAGACTACGAGCAGTACTTC CSVAGGAKDYEQYF
NA NA TRBJ2-5 TRBV5-1 TGCGCCAGCGGCTTCGGGAGCCAAGAGACCCAGTACTTC CASGFGSQETQYF
many NA TRBJ1-2 TRBV6-4 TGTGCCAGCAGTGACCTCGGGGGCGCGGGCTACACCTTC CASSDLGGAGYTF
many NA TRBJ2-5 TRBV12-3/TRBV12-4 TGTGCCAGCAGTTTTTGGGACGGGCAGGGGAGTCAAGAGACCCAGTACTTC CASSFWDGQGSQETQYF
many TRBD2 TRBJ2-3 TRBV15 TGTGCCACCAGCGAAGGGGGACTAGCGGGCGGATACACAGATACGCAGTATTTT CATSEGGLAGGYTDTQYF
few NA TRBJ1-2 TRBV2 TGTGCCAGCAGTGAGGAGCAGGACTATGGCTACACCTTC CASSEEQDYGYTF
NA NA TRBJ1-1 TRBV20-1 TGCAGTGTTAGAGGGTCAGGGAGGCGGAACACTGAAGCTTTCTTT CSVRGSGRRNTEAFF
NA TRBD2 TRBJ2-2 TRBV7-2 TGTGCCAGCAGCTTCGCGGGAGGGCCCTTTTCGTCCGGGGAGCTGTTTTTT CASSFAGGPFSSGELFF
many TRBD2 TRBJ2-7 TRBV20-1 TGCAGTGCTAGACCGGGGACTAGCGGAATGAACTACGAGCAGTACTTC CSARPGTSGMNYEQYF